Listed below are T cell receptor beta chains from one sample, sequenced in a study of blood T cell repertoires in COVID-19. Generated by immunoSEQ multiplex PCR, the TCRdb table keeps only in-frame clones and is missing some. This table has under 50,000 clones, about 86% appearing once. The sequenced sample consisted of peripheral blood. These receptors came from a man aged 35 to 55 with active COVID-19. Both conserved end residues are part of each CDR3. The order of the fields is V gene, J gene, D gene, clone size, CDR3 DNA, CDR3 protein. The D gene is left open where the match is weak. Part of the rows lack a size; the others show once, few, many or a class for expanded clones.

TRBV11-2,TRBJ1-2,-,-,TGTGCCAGCAGCTTAGCCCCGAGCAGGGGTTATGGCTACACCTTC,CASSLAPSRGYGYTF
TRBV28,TRBJ2-5,-,-,TGTGCCAGCAGTTTTGATGGCCAAACGTACCAAGAGACCCAGTACTTC,CASSFDGQTYQETQYF
TRBV7-2,TRBJ1-6,-,few,TGTGCCAGCAGCTTAATCGGTTCACCCCTCCACTTT,CASSLIGSPLHF
TRBV5-6,TRBJ2-1,-,-,TGTGCCAGCAGCCCCGAAGGCACAGGGCTGGACAATGAGCAGTTCTTC,CASSPEGTGLDNEQFF
TRBV7-9,TRBJ2-1,-,-,TGTGCCAGCGCCTTTAGGGAGACCCTCTACAATGAGCAGTTCTTC,CASAFRETLYNEQFF
TRBV6-5,TRBJ1-4,TRBD1,-,TGTGCCAGCAGCTACAGGGGAACTAATGAAAAACTGTTTTTT,CASSYRGTNEKLFF
TRBV7-9,TRBJ1-2,TRBD1,-,TGTGCCAGCAGCTTAGGAGACAGGGAGGACTATGGCTACACCTTC,CASSLGDREDYGYTF
TRBV12-3/TRBV12-4,TRBJ1-1,-,-,TGTGCCAGCAGAATCTCCTCGAACACTGAAGCTTTCTTT,CASRISSNTEAFF
TRBV2,TRBJ2-1,-,-,TGTGCCAGCAGTCCCGTAGAGAACTTTCACAATGAGCAGTTCTTC,CASSPVENFHNEQFF
TRBV15,TRBJ2-1,-,-,TGTGCCACCAGCAGAGCCAATGGCGGGCAGCAGTTCTTC,CATSRANGGQQFF
TRBV9,TRBJ2-7,-,-,TGTGCCAGCAGCGTAGGAGCGGGCCATGACTACGAGCAGTACTTC,CASSVGAGHDYEQYF
TRBV29-1,TRBJ1-2,TRBD1,-,TGCAGCGTTGTGGAGGGGGCGAACTATGGCTACACCTTC,CSVVEGANYGYTF
TRBV5-6,TRBJ1-2,-,-,TGTGCCAGCAGCTTGGTGACAGGTGGCCCCTATGGCTACACCTTC,CASSLVTGGPYGYTF
TRBV7-3,TRBJ2-3,TRBD2,-,TGTGCCAGCAGCTCCGTCGGGACTAGCGGGAGGACAGATACGCAGTATTTT,CASSSVGTSGRTDTQYF
TRBV27,TRBJ2-1,TRBD2,-,TGTGCCAGCAGTCCGCCGACTAGCGGGAGCGGGAATGAGCAGTTCTTC,CASSPPTSGSGNEQFF
TRBV2,TRBJ1-1,-,-,TGTGCCAGCAGGTACGATGTTGGAGAGGCCCATTTCTTT,CASRYDVGEAHFF
TRBV27,TRBJ2-7,TRBD2,-,TGTGCCAGCAGTCCAGCGGGAGGGTTAAACGAGCAGTACTTC,CASSPAGGLNEQYF
TRBV28,TRBJ2-1,TRBD2,-,TGTGCCAGCAGAGAAGCGGGACTGTACAATGAGCAGTTCTTC,CASREAGLYNEQFF
TRBV28,TRBJ1-3,-,medium-sized,TGTGCCAGCAGGGTGGCAGGGGACCCATATGGAAACACCATATATTTT,CASRVAGDPYGNTIYF
TRBV9,TRBJ2-2,TRBD2,-,TGTGCCAGCAGCGACTCAAGCGGGAGTTACACCGGGGAGCTGTTTTTT,CASSDSSGSYTGELFF
TRBV18,TRBJ1-5,TRBD1,-,TGTGCCAGCTCACCAACGGGGATCCGGGACAGGGTCCTTCATCAGCCCCAGCATTTT,CASSPTGIRDRVLHQPQHF
TRBV5-1,TRBJ1-2,TRBD1,-,TGCGCCAGCAGCTGGGAACAGGGGGCTAACTATGGCTACACCTTC,CASSWEQGANYGYTF
TRBV7-9,TRBJ1-3,TRBD1,-,TGTGCCAGCAGTTCGACAGGGGTCCGCTCTGGAAACACCATATATTTT,CASSSTGVRSGNTIYF
TRBV19,TRBJ1-4,-,-,TGTGCCAGTAGTATACGAAGGGGTGGTAATGAAAAACTGTTTTTT,CASSIRRGGNEKLFF